Below are 18 T cell receptor beta chains sequenced from a single sample in a study of blood T cell repertoires in COVID-19 (dated by TCRdb to about 2020). The library relied on the immunoSEQ multiplex PCR assay. TCRdb retrieved this table from immuneACCESS and kept in-frame rearrangements only. Not all clones are present; in checked studies, unresolved V genes account for under half, and no reason is known for the remainder. In this sample the table shows approximately 150,000 clones, approximately 86% of which occur a single time. Of the sample, roughly 3% is held by the ten largest clones. The sequencing input was peripheral blood. These receptor sequences come from a man between 65 and 79 years old with acute or convalescent COVID-19.

The chain combines TRBV30 with TRBJ1-5; D gene uncertain. Trimming stripped 0 bases from V and 2 bases from J, with 14 bases between. The CDR3 loop spans 16 amino acids. In germline, CDR1 is GTSNPN, CDR2 SVGIG (reference sequence). The CDR3 region is CAWSVPGVGGNQPQHF. DNA of the CDR3: TGTGCCTGGAGTGTACCTGGGGTCGGGGGCAATCAGCCCCAGCATTTT. Looking up the rest from reference TRBV30 and TRBJ1-5 gives the full variable domain: SQTIHQWPATLVQPVGSPLSLECTVEGTSNPNLYWYRQAAGRGLQLLFYSVGIGQISSEVPQNLSASRPQDRQFILSSKKLLLSDSGFYLCAWSVPGVGGNQPQHFGDGTRLSIL.

This rearrangement joins TRBV24-1 to TRBJ2-3; 8 nucleotides match TRBD1. Germline V gene data show CDR1 as KGHDR and CDR2 as SFDVKD. The CDR3 spans 16 residues. The trim removed 5 bases at V and 2 bases at J, leaving 8 bases unmatched. The chain's CDR3 is CATSGTEDRDTDTQYF. The CDR3 DNA reads TGTGCCACCAGTGGTACGGAGGACAGGGACACAGATACGCAGTATTTT.

The V call is TRBV4-1, the J call TRBJ2-5; weak D call: TRBD2 (5 bases). CDR3 length: 13 amino acids. V was pared by 2 bases and J by 5 bases, with 9 bases between. Per the germline V gene, CDR1 is MGHRA and CDR2 is YSYEKL. The CDR3 protein is CASSQMGEETQYF. The CDR3 bases are TGCGCCAGCAGCCAAATGGGAGAGGAGACCCAGTACTTC.

This chain links TRBV11-2 with TRBJ1-2, with TRBD1 as a possible D gene (5 bases). Trimming took off 1 base at V and 2 bases at J, with 8 bases between the two ends. In germline, CDR1 is SGHAT, CDR2 FQNNGV. This CDR3 comprises 14 residues. CDR3 DNA: TGTGCCAGCAGCTTAGCGGGGGGGAACTATGGCTACACCTTC. This encodes CASSLAGGNYGYTF.

The V call is TRBV7-8, the J call TRBJ2-7; 8 nucleotides match TRBD1. The V segment lost 7 bases and the J segment 5 bases; nucleotides outside the gene matches: 19. The V gene's germline CDR1 is SGHVS and CDR2 FQNEAQ. CDR3 length: 17 residues. CDR3 DNA: TGTGCCAGCACACTAAGGGCCGGACAGGGTCCGCGGAACGAGCAGTACTTC. This gives the protein CASTLRAGQGPRNEQYF.

V is TRBV5-1 and J is TRBJ1-1; 7 bases fit TRBD1. V lost 4 bases, J lost 8 bases, and 8 bases stayed unmatched. CDR1 is SGHRS, CDR2 YFSETQ, per germline. The CDR3 has 13 residues. CDR3 in DNA: TGCGCCAGCAGCACTACAGGGGATGAAGAAGCTTTCTTT. Encoded protein: CASSTTGDEEAFF.

This clone was counted between two and nine times. The chain employs TRBV4-1 and TRBJ2-5; D ambiguous. CDR1 is MGHRA, CDR2 YSYEKL, per germline. The CDR3 runs to 14 residues. V was trimmed by 0 bases and J by 2 bases, leaving 7 bases between them. The CDR3: CASSQDSRQETQYF. The CDR3 DNA sequence: TGCGCCAGCAGCCAAGATTCCCGGCAAGAGACCCAGTACTTC.

This CDR3 is CASSDRGAMQETQYF. The DNA of the CDR3 is TGTGCCAGTAGTGACAGGGGGGCGATGCAAGAGACCCAGTACTTC. The J gene is TRBJ2-5, the V gene TRBV19; the match to TRBD1 covers 9 bases. The CDR3 is 15 amino acids. V lost 5 bases and J lost 2; bases outside the gene matches: 6. Looked up from germline, CDR1 is LNHDA and CDR2 is SQIVND (reference sequence).

The chain uses TRBV19 and TRBJ1-1; 9 bases map to TRBD1. The CDR3 spans 15 residues. Trimming removed 1 base from V and 4 bases from J; junction bases left unmatched: 4. Germline V CDR1 and CDR2: LNHDA, SQIVND (reference sequence). The CDR3 sequence: CASSIGTGASTEAFF. The CDR3 region has the DNA TGTGCCAGTAGTATAGGGACAGGGGCCTCCACTGAAGCTTTCTTT.

The chain has TRBV6-6 and TRBJ1-4; 7 nucleotides agree with TRBD1. The germline gives CDR1 MNHNY, CDR2 SVGAGI (reference sequence). J lost 3 bases, V lost 6 bases, and 4 bases had no gene match. CDR3 length: 14 residues. This chain's CDR3 is CASRAGTANEKLFF. As DNA, the CDR3 is TGTGCCAGCAGGGCCGGGACAGCTAATGAAAAACTGTTTTTT.

V is TRBV19 and J is TRBJ1-1; D ambiguous. The CDR3 covers 13 residues. Germline values: CDR1 LNHDA, CDR2 SQIVND (reference sequence). The V end was cut by 7 bases, the J end by 1 base, with 10 bases between. The DNA for the CDR3 is TGTGCCAGTAAACATCGCCCGAACACTGAAGCTTTCTTT. Amino acid sequence: CASKHRPNTEAFF.

This chain uses TRBV28 with TRBJ2-7; perhaps TRBD2 as D (5 bases). This CDR3 has 19 residues. V gave up 4 bases and J gave up 2 bases, with 27 bases separating them. Germline V gene data show CDR1 as MDHEN and CDR2 as SYDVKM. CDR3 residues: CASSSPSRGLEKKTYEQYF. As DNA, the CDR3 is TGTGCCAGCAGTTCCCCTTCTCGGGGTCTGGAAAAGAAAACCTACGAGCAGTACTTC.

The CDR3 protein is CASSFRNQGNTEAFF. CDR3 nucleotide sequence: TGTGCCAGCAGTTTTCGTAACCAGGGGAACACTGAAGCTTTCTTT. The rearrangement links TRBV28 to TRBJ1-1; weak D call: TRBD1 (5 bases). The germline CDR1 and CDR2 sequences are MDHEN and SYDVKM. There are 15 residues in the CDR3. V shed 3 bases and J shed 1 base, with 12 bases lying between them.

The chain is built from TRBV29-1 and TRBJ2-1, with TRBD1 identical over 10 bases. The V gene's germline CDR1 is SQVTM and CDR2 ANQGSEA. The junction had 9 bases not matched to a gene; V was cut back by 7 bases and J by 6 bases. The CDR3 length is 14 residues. Here the CDR3 reads CSAPGTGAPNEQFF. Written as DNA, the CDR3 is TGCAGCGCCCCCGGGACAGGGGCCCCCAATGAGCAGTTCTTC.

This chain connects TRBV7-2 to TRBJ1-5; perhaps TRBD1 as D (5 bases). The CDR3 contains 16 residues. V was clipped by 1 base and J by 3 bases, with 13 bases between them. Germline V gene sequence: CDR1 SGHTA, CDR2 FQGNSA. DNA for the CDR3: TGTGCCAGCAGCTTAGGCCCCCGGGGGTCCAATCAGCCCCAGCATTTT. It encodes CASSLGPRGSNQPQHF.

The genes are TRBV7-8 and TRBJ2-6, with TRBD1 matching over 7 bases. Germline CDR1 SGHVS, CDR2 FQNEAQ. V dropped 2 bases and J dropped 4; count of bases not matched to a gene: 11. This CDR3 has 18 residues. The chain's CDR3 is CASSLRGQRVRGANVLTF. CDR3 sequence (DNA): TGTGCCAGCAGCTTAAGGGGACAGAGAGTTAGGGGGGCCAACGTCCTGACTTTC.

The CDR3 coding sequence is TGTGCCAGCAGTATTACAGGGGATGAGCAGTTCTTC. Translation: CASSITGDEQFF. The rearrangement uses TRBV6-5 and TRBJ2-1; TRBD1 matches at 7 bases. Germline assignment: CDR1 MNHEY and CDR2 SVGAGI. This CDR3 comprises 12 residues. V shed 5 bases and J 8 bases; nucleotides not matched to a gene: 3.

The chain uses TRBV5-1 and TRBJ2-7; D possibly corresponds to TRBD2 (5 bases). Looked up from germline, CDR1 is SGHRS and CDR2 is YFSETQ. Between the trimmed V and J ends, which lost 1 base and 2 bases, there was a span of 10 bases. The CDR3 consists of 14 residues. The DNA for the CDR3 is TGCGCCAGCAGCTTGCGGGATAGGCCCTACGAGCAGTACTTC. Amino acids: CASSLRDRPYEQYF.